These 2 T cell receptor beta chains originate from one sample sequenced in a study of Ad26.COV2.S vaccination and SARS-CoV-2 variants. TCRdb keeps only in-frame clones here, not all; method: immunoSEQ multiplex PCR. The sample yields around 320,000 clones, around 83% seen once. Sample treatment: over 15 received Ad26.COV2.S at low or high dose, single or two shots; several received placebo; per-sample allocation not given. Following the first vaccine or placebo injection, samples were taken on day 63. Sequenced here: peripheral blood, sampled in a trial of Ad26.COV2.S vaccine versus placebo. The source is a person aged 18-60 years who received the Ad26.COV2.S COVID-19 vaccine or a placebo.

The rearrangement links TRBV4-1 to TRBJ2-1; the D is unclear. Germline V gene data show CDR1 as MGHRA and CDR2 as YSYEKL. V shed 4 bases and J shed 5 bases, with 6 bases lying between them. The CDR3 consists of 12 residues. CDR3 loop: CASSLQDNEQFF. The CDR3 nucleotides read TGCGCCAGCAGCCTACAAGACAATGAGCAGTTCTTC.

This clone occurred once. The chain combines TRBV6-5 with TRBJ2-4, with TRBD2 matching 10 bases. Per germline, CDR1 MNHEY and CDR2 SVGAGI. V was clipped by 6 bases and J by 0 bases; unmatched bases: 2. The CDR3 is made up of 15 amino acids. CDR3 nucleotide sequence: TGTGCCAGCAGACCTAGCGGGGGAGCCAAAAACATTCAGTACTTC. It encodes CASRPSGGAKNIQYF.